The 16 T cell receptor beta chains listed next were all sequenced from one sample in a study of blood T cells in healthy people across ages. A J-beta primer mix and a sample-barcoded 5' primer were used in a second PCR of about 7 to 12 cycles. Each CDR3 protein is one row after TCRdb ran MiXCR on the 5' RACE reads. The table includes under 1,100,000 distinct CDR3 sequences, approximately 25% detected once. This sample was shared with a second study, whose subject was T cells of mothers and their children.

Source material: blood. The receptors originated from a girl aged 2-10 years in good health.

This clonotype was seen more than once but under ten times. Relative to the germline gene, one junction end is altered; a read error may explain this. The V gene is TRBV6-2 or TRBV6-3, the J gene TRBJ1-2, with D perhaps matching TRBD1 (6 bases). CDR1 is MNHEY and CDR2 is SVGEGT in the germline V gene. The CDR3 is made up of 13 amino acids. CDR3 coding DNA: TGTGCCAGCAGTTACTCGTATCGTGTGGACAGACCCTTC. Protein sequence: CASSYSYRVDRPF.

This clonotype has a handful of counts. The chain uses TRBV24-1 and TRBJ2-5, with 8 bases identical to TRBD1. This CDR3 has 13 amino acids. V trimming: 11 bases; J trimming: 7 bases; junction bases outside the gene matches: 11. CDR1 is KGHDR and CDR2 is SFDVKD in the germline V gene. The CDR3 loop reads CAMDRVRVGTQYF. In nucleotides, the CDR3 is TGTGCCATGGACAGGGTGAGGGTAGGGACCCAGTACTTC.

V is TRBV28 and J is TRBJ2-2, with D possibly TRBD1 on 6 matching bases. This CDR3 region has 15 residues. The germline V and J ends were trimmed by 4 bases and 5 bases, with 14 bases remaining between them. Germline V gives CDR1 MDHEN, CDR2 SYDVKM. CDR3 sequence: CASSSSIRGTGELFF. CDR3 DNA sequence: TGTGCCAGCAGTTCCTCGATCAGGGGAACCGGGGAGCTGTTTTTT.

This chain joins TRBV28 and TRBJ2-7, with TRBD2 identical over 9 bases. Germline V CDR1 and CDR2: MDHEN, SYDVKM. The CDR3 consists of 16 residues. J gave up 2 bases and V 3 bases, and 8 bases lay outside the gene matches. CDR3 sequence (DNA): TGTGCCAGCAGTTTCTCTAGCGGGATCAACCCCTACGAGCAGTACTTC. Protein sequence: CASSFSSGINPYEQYF.

This clonotype was seen more than once but under ten times. V usage is TRBV4-1 and J usage is TRBJ2-2; 7 bases agree with TRBD1. With V trimmed by 1 base and J by 3 bases, 5 bases remained unmatched. The CDR3 totals 16 residues. The germline V gene encodes CDR1 MGHRA and CDR2 YSYEKL. CDR3 sequence: CASSQGQGWDTGELFF. The CDR3 nucleotides are TGCGCCAGCAGCCAAGGACAGGGATGGGACACCGGGGAGCTGTTTTTT.

This rearrangement joins TRBV28 to TRBJ1-2; D not certain. Germline CDR1 reads MDHEN; CDR2 reads SYDVKM. V lost 8 bases, J lost 5 bases, and 18 bases lay in between. The CDR3 totals 14 residues. CDR3: CASGRTDYIYGYTF. The CDR3 DNA reads TGTGCCAGCGGCCGGACGGATTATATTTATGGCTACACCTTC.

This clonotype was counted a few times. The chain employs TRBV20-1 and TRBJ2-2; TRBD2 might be the D (7 bases). The CDR3 sequence is 15 residues long. The V gene lost 5 bases and the J gene lost 4 bases, with 17 bases spanning the gap. Germline V gene sequence: CDR1 DFQATT, CDR2 SNEGSKA (reference sequence). Written as DNA, the CDR3 is TGCAGTGCTTCAGTGGGGGGGCTAGGCACCGGGGAGCTGTTTTTT. Translating it yields CSASVGGLGTGELFF.

This clonotype was seen a handful of times. The rearrangement links TRBV4-3 to TRBJ2-2; D perhaps matches TRBD1 (5 bases). V lost 3 bases, J lost 4 bases, and 15 bases lay in between. CDR3 length equals 16 residues. Germline V lookup: CDR1 LGHNA, CDR2 YSLEER. The CDR3, as DNA: TGCGCCAGCAGCCATGACAGTTTGGCGAGCACCGGGGAGCTGTTTTTT. Its translation is CASSHDSLASTGELFF.

J is TRBJ2-7 and V is TRBV7-3; perhaps TRBD1 as D (6 bases). This CDR3 is built from 14 residues. Per the germline V gene, CDR1 is SGHTA and CDR2 is FQGTGA. V was shortened by 3 bases and J by 2 bases, with 11 bases between the two germline ends. The CDR3 reads CASSFTGTTYEQYF. The CDR3 DNA is TGTGCCAGCAGCTTCACAGGGACCACCTACGAGCAGTACTTC.

This chain connects TRBV5-6 to TRBJ1-2, with TRBD1 matching over 7 bases. From germline, CDR1 is SGHDT and CDR2 YYEEEE. Losses at the gene ends were 3 bases for V and 2 bases for J; bases not matched to a gene: 7. CDR3 length equals 15 residues. This chain's CDR3 is CASSYVGQENYGYTF. The CDR3 DNA reads TGTGCCAGCAGCTATGTCGGACAGGAGAACTATGGCTACACCTTC.

The chain combines TRBV7-9 with TRBJ2-3; D is perhaps TRBD2 (7 bases). The CDR3 sequence is 15 residues long. CDR1 and CDR2 (germline): SEHNR, FQNEAQ (reference sequence). With 1 base removed from V and 5 bases from J, the gap between germline ends came to 13 bases. CDR3 sequence (DNA): TGTGCCAGCAGCTTAGGTGGGGGGGGCCAAGATACGCAGTATTTT. Amino acids: CASSLGGGGQDTQYF.

This clonotype was counted at least ten times. The V call is TRBV5-1, the J call TRBJ1-5; D remains unclear. Germline lookup yields CDR1 SGHRS and CDR2 YFSETQ. The CDR3 is 15 amino acids. The ends were cut back, 0 bases at V and 0 bases at J, with 7 bases in the middle. CDR3: CASSLVPGSNQPQHF. The CDR3, as DNA: TGCGCCAGCAGCTTGGTCCCAGGTAGCAATCAGCCCCAGCATTTT.

The chain has TRBV15 and TRBJ2-3; D is possibly TRBD2 (6 bases). Per the germline V gene, CDR1 is LNHNV and CDR2 is YYDKDF (reference sequence). V was cut by 1 base and J by 5 bases, with 16 bases left in between. The CDR3 contains 16 residues. The CDR3 region has the DNA TGTGCCACCAGCAGAGTAGGGACGGGGGTCGGAGATACGCAGTATTTT. Translation: CATSRVGTGVGDTQYF.

The chain couples TRBV4-3 to TRBJ2-1; possibly TRBD1 or TRBD2 for D (6 bases each). Trimming shortened V by 0 bases and J by 6 bases, and 12 bases separated the two germline ends. The CDR3 has 15 amino acids. Germline V gene lookup returns CDR1 LGHNA and CDR2 YSLEER. CDR3: CASSQDAGGLNEQFF. CDR3 nucleotide sequence: TGCGCCAGCAGCCAAGATGCCGGGGGCCTCAATGAGCAGTTCTTC.

This clonotype was detected only a few times. The rearrangement uses TRBV7-9 and TRBJ2-5, with D hard to call. Looked up from germline, CDR1 is SEHNR and CDR2 is FQNEAQ (reference sequence). The germline V and J ends were trimmed by 3 bases and 2 bases, with 10 bases remaining between them. This CDR3 is built from 14 residues. The CDR3 spells CASSFTGPQETQYF. CDR3 nucleotides: TGTGCCAGCAGCTTTACCGGTCCTCAAGAGACCCAGTACTTC. The whole variable domain, filled in from reference TRBV7-9 and TRBJ2-5, reads DTGVSQNPRHKITKRGQNVTFRCDPISEHNRLYWYRQTLGQGPEFLTYFQNEAQLEKSRLLSDRFSAERPKGSFSTLEIQRTEQGDSAMYLCASSFTGPQETQYFGPGTRLLVL.

The gene calls are TRBV20-1 and TRBJ2-7; no firm D call. This CDR3 region has 14 residues. CDR1 and CDR2 from the germline V gene are DFQATT and SNEGSKA (reference sequence). Trimming took off 0 bases at V and 4 bases at J, with 13 bases between the two ends. The CDR3 is CSARDQDMIYEQYF. The CDR3 region has the DNA TGCAGTGCTAGAGACCAAGACATGATATACGAGCAGTACTTC.